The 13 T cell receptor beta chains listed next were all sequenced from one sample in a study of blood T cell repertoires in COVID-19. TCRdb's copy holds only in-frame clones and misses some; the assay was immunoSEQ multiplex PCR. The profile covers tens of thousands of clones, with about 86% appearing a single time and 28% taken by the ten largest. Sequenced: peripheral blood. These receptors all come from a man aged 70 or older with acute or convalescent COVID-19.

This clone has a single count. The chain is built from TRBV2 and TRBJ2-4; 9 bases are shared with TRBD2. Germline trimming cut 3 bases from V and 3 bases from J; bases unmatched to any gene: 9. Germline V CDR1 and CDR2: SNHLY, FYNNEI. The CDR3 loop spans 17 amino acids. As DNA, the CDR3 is TGTGCCAGCAGTGAGGGGTCTAGCGGGACGGTCAAAAACATTCAGTACTTC. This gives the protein CASSEGSSGTVKNIQYF. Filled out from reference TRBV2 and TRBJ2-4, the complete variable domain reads EPEVTQTPSHQVTQMGQEVILRCVPISNHLYFYWYRQILGQKVEFLVSFYNNEISEKSEIFDDQFSVERPDGSNFTLKIRSTKLEDSAMYFCASSEGSSGTVKNIQYFGAGTRLSVL.

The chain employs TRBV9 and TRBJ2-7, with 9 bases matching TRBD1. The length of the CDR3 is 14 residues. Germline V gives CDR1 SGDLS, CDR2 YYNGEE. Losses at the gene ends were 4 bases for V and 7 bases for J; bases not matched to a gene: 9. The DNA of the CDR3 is TGTGCCAGCAGCCCCCAGGGACAGGGTGGAGAGCAGTACTTC. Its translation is CASSPQGQGGEQYF.

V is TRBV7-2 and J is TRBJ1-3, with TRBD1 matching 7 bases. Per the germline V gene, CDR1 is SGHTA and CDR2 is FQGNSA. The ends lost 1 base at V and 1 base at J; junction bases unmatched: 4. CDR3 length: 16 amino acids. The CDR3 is CASSLGPTGSGNTIYF. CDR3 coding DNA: TGTGCCAGCAGCTTAGGCCCGACAGGGTCTGGAAACACCATATATTTT.

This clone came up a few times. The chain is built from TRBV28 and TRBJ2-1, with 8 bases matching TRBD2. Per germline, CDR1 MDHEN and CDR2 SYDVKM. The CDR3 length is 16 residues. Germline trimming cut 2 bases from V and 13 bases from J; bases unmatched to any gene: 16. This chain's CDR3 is CASSLDPEAGVRVQFF. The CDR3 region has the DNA TGTGCCAGCAGTTTAGATCCCGAAGCGGGAGTTCGGGTTCAGTTCTTC.

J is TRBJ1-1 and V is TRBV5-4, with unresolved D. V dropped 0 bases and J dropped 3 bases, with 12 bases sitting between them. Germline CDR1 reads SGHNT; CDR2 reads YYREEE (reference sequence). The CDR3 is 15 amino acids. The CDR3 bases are TGTGCCAGCAGCTTGGTTGGGAGAGCGGACACTGAAGCTTTCTTT. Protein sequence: CASSLVGRADTEAFF.

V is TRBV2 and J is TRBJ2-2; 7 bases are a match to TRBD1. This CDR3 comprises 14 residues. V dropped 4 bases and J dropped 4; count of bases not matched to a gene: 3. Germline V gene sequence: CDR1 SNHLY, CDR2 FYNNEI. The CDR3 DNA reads TGTGCCAGCAGTGGGGACAGCTCCACCGGGGAGCTGTTTTTT. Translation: CASSGDSSTGELFF.

The CDR3 coding sequence is TGTGCCAGCACTGCTGGACAGGGGAACTATGGCTACACCTTC. This translates into CASTAGQGNYGYTF. The genes are TRBV9 and TRBJ1-2; 9 bases fit TRBD1. The V segment lost 6 bases and the J segment 2 bases; nucleotides outside the gene matches: 5. CDR3 length equals 14 residues. Germline V gene data show CDR1 as SGDLS and CDR2 as YYNGEE.

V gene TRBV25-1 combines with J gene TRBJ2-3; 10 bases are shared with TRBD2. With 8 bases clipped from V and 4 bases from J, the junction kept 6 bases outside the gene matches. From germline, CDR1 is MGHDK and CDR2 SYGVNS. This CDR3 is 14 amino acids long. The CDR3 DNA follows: TGTGCCAGCCTAGCGGGAGAAGGGTCAGATACGCAGTATTTT. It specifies CASLAGEGSDTQYF.

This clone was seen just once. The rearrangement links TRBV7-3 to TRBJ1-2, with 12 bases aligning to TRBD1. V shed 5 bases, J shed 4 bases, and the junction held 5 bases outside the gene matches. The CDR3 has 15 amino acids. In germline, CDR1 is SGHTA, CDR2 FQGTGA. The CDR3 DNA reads TGTGCCAGCAGCCCGGGGACAGGGGGCTTCTATGGCTACACCTTC. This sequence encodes CASSPGTGGFYGYTF.

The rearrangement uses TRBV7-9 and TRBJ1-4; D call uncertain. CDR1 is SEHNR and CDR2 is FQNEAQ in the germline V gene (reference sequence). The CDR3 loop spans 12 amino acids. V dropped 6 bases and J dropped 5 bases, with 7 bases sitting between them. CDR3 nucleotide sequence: TGTGCCAGCAGTTTAACAAATGAAAAACTGTTTTTT. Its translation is CASSLTNEKLFF.

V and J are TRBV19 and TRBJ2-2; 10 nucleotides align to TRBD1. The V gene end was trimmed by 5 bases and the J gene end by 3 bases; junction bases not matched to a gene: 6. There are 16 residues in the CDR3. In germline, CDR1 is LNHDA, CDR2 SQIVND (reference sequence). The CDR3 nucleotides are TGTGCCAGTAGTGCGCGGGACAGGGGTGACACCGGGGAGCTGTTTTTT. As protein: CASSARDRGDTGELFF.

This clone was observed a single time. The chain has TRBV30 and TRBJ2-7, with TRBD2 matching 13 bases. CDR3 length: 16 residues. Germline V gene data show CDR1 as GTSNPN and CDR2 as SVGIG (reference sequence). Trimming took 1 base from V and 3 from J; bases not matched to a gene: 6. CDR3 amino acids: CAWSGTSGSRGYEQYF. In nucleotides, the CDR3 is TGTGCCTGGAGTGGGACTAGCGGGAGCCGAGGCTACGAGCAGTACTTC.

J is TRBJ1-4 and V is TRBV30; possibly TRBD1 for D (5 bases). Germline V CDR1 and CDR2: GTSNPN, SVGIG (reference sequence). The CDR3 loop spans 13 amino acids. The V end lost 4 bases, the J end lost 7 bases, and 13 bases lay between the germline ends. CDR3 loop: CAWNVKGFEKLFF. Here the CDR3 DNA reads TGTGCCTGGAACGTAAAGGGGTTTGAAAAACTGTTTTTT.